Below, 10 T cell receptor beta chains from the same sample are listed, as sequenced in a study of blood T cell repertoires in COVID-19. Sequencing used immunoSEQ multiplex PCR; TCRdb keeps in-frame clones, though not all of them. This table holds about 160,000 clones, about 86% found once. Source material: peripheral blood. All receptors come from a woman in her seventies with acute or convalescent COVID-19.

CDR3 nucleotides: TGTGCCAGCTCACCTCTGACCGCAGAGGCTGAAGCTTTCTTT. It specifies CASSPLTAEAEAFF. The rearrangement links TRBV18 to TRBJ1-1, with D uncertain. CDR1 is KGHSH, CDR2 LQKENI, per germline. The ends were cut back, 3 bases at V and 6 bases at J, with 14 bases in the middle. CDR3 length equals 14 residues.

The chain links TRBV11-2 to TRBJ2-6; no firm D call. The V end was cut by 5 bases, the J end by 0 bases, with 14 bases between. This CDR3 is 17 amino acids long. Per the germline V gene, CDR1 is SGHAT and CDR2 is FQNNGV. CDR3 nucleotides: TGTGCCAGCAGCCCAGACATAAAGAGCTCTGGGGCCAACGTCCTGACTTTC. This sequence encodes CASSPDIKSSGANVLTF.

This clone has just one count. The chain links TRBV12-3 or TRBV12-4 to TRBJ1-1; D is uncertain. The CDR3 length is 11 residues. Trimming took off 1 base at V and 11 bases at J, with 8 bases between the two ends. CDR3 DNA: TGTGCCAGCAGTTTAGGGCCCGGGGCTTTCTTT. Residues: CASSLGPGAFF.

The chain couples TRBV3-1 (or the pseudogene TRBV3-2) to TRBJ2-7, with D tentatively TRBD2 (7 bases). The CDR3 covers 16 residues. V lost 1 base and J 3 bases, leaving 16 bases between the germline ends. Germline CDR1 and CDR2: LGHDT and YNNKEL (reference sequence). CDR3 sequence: CASSQVLGGRLYEQYF. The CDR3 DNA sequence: TGTGCCAGCAGCCAAGTCCTCGGGGGGCGTCTCTACGAGCAGTACTTC.

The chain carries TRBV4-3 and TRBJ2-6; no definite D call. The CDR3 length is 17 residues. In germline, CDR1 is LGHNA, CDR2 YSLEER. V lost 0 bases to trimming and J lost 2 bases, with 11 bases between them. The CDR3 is CASSQDPRLPGANVLTF. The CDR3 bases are TGCGCCAGCAGCCAAGATCCCCGCCTACCTGGGGCCAACGTCCTGACTTTC.

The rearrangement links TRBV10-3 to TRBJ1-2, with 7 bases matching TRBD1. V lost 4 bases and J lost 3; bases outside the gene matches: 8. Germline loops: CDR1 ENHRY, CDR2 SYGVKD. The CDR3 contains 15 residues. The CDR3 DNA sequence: TGTGCCATCAGTGTGGAGGGGGCAATCCACTATGGCTACACCTTC. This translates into CAISVEGAIHYGYTF.

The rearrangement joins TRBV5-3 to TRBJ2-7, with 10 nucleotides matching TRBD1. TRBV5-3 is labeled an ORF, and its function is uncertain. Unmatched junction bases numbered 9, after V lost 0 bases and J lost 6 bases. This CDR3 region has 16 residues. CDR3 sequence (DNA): TGTGCCAGAAGCTTGGGAGCCCCGGGACAGGGGAGCGAGCAGTACTTC. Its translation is CARSLGAPGQGSEQYF.

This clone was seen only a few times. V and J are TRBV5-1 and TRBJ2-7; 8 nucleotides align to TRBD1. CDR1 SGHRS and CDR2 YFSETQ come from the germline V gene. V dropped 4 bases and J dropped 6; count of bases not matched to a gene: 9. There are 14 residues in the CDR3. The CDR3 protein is CASSALGQALEQYF. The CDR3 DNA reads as TGCGCCAGCAGCGCCCTGGGACAGGCCCTCGAGCAGTACTTC.

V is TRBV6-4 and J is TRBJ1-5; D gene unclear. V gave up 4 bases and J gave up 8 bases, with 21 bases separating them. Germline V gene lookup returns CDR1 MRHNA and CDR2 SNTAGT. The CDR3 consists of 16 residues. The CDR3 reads CASSANAGLRGEPQHF. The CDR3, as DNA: TGTGCCAGCAGTGCTAATGCCGGACTTCGGGGTGAGCCCCAGCATTTT.

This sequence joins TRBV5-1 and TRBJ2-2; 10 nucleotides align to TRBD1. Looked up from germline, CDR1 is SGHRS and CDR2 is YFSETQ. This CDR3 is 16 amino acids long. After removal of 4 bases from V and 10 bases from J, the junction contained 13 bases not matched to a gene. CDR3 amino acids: CASSNRTGGTAKELFF. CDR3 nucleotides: TGCGCCAGCAGCAATCGGACAGGGGGGACGGCGAAGGAGCTGTTTTTT.